This TCR beta chain appears in the sequencing data of a study of cytomegalovirus exposure and HLA in healthy donors. General study results and limits: HLA alleles were associated with around 17,000 TCR beta sequences in a later analysis at 0.05 false discovery rate.

As for this clone: Antigen specificity is unknown.

The CDR3 sequence is 16 residues long. From germline, CDR1 is SGHNT and CDR2 YYREEE (reference sequence). The V end was cut by 5 bases, the J end by 6 bases, with 21 bases between. With 60 Vbeta and 13 Jbeta primers, the PCR was carried out. Here immunoSEQ multiplex PCR was the method, and the copy in TCRdb shows in-frame clones only, minus some. This table has some 110,000 clones, 60% to 80% appearing once. This chain uses TRBV5-4 with TRBJ2-1; weak D call: TRBD2 (6 bases). The receptor was derived from a man aged 50 to 60 in good health and CMV-seropositive. The sample taken for sequencing was PBMCs. CDR3 protein: CASRRSSSAVVNEQFF. CDR3 nucleotide sequence: TGTGCCAGCAGACGGTCTTCTAGCGCGGTCGTCAATGAGCAGTTCTTC.